The source of this TCR beta chain is a study of a mutant IDH1 vaccine in newly diagnosed glioma. Time point: baseline, week 1 (first vaccination visit). The treatment here: pre-vaccination baseline after standard-of-care therapy. Each astrocytoma in the donors was new, WHO grade 3 or 4, IDH1-mutant and ATRX-lost. The germline CDR1 and CDR2 sequences are SNHLY and FYNNEI. The V end lost 10 bases, the J end lost 7 bases, and 13 bases lay between the germline ends. The CDR3 extends over 11 amino acids. Clones were read by immunoSEQ multiplex PCR, and TCRdb kept only the in-frame ones, dropping some. The table lists some 51,000 clones, more than 60% of them singletons.

The sequence was obtained from a woman aged 40 to 55 with glioma. The J gene is TRBJ2-5, the V gene TRBV2; D is ambiguous. The material sequenced was PBMCs, taken from a glioma patient treated with radiotherapy, temozolomide or both. The CDR3 nucleotides are TGTGCCATCGACCGAAGGCGGACCCAGTACTTC. Protein: CAIDRRRTQYF.